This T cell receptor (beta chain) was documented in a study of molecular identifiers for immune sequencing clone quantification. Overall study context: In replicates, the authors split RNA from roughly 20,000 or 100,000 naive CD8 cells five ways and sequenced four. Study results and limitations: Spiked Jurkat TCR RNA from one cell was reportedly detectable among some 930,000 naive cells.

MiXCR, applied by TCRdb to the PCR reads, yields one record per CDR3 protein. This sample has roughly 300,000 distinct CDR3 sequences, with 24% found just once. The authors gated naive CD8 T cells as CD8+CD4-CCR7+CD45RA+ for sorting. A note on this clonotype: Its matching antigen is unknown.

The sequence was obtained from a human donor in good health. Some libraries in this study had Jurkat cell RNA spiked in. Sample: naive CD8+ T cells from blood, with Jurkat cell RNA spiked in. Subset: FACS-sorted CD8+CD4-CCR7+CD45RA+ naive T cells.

The CDR3 spells CSVQWEKSSYNEQFF. The CDR3 coding sequence is TGCAGCGTTCAGTGGGAGAAGTCCTCCTACAATGAGCAGTTCTTC. J is TRBJ2-1 and V is TRBV29-1, with a possible D match to TRBD2 (5 bases). Trimming took 5 bases from V and 0 from J, leaving 14 bases between them. This CDR3 region has 15 residues. Germline V gene sequence: CDR1 SQVTM, CDR2 ANQGSEA.